A single sample is the source of the 20 T cell receptor beta chains below, sequenced in a study of T-cell memory formation after mild COVID-19. TCRdb re-called the 5' RACE reads with MiXCR, one entry per CDR3 protein. The sample has under 250,000 distinct CDR3 sequences, roughly 15% seen once. The sample taken for sequencing was PBMCs or a T cell subset sorted from them (not recorded which). Every receptor here comes from an adult woman who had mild COVID-19 (a few samples of this study predate the infection). Cell type and time point are not known.

V and J are TRBV20-1 and TRBJ2-3; possible D gene TRBD1, 5 bases. The CDR3 loop spans 15 amino acids. V was cut by 5 bases and J by 4 bases, with 19 bases left in between. The germline CDR1 and CDR2 sequences are DFQATT and SNEGSKA (reference sequence). Written as DNA, the CDR3 is TGCAGTGCTTCTAGGTGGAGTCAGGGCCCAGATACGCAGTATTTT. Protein sequence: CSASRWSQGPDTQYF.

This clonotype was counted a few times. This chain joins TRBV18 and TRBJ2-7, with 8 bases lining up with TRBD1. J was trimmed by 0 bases and V by 3 bases; bases with no gene match: 7. The CDR3 is 16 amino acids. Germline V lookup: CDR1 KGHSH, CDR2 LQKENI. CDR3 loop: CASSPEADRVSYEQYF. In nucleotides, the CDR3 is TGTGCCAGCTCACCCGAGGCGGACAGGGTCTCCTACGAGCAGTACTTC.

The chain joins TRBV4-2 to TRBJ1-1; unclear D gene. Trimming pared 0 bases from V and 7 bases from J, leaving 6 bases between. The CDR3 runs to 12 residues. In germline, CDR1 is LGHNA, CDR2 YNFKEQ. The CDR3 protein is CASSQEPFEAFF. The CDR3 DNA sequence: TGTGCCAGCAGCCAAGAACCGTTTGAAGCTTTCTTT.

The rearrangement joins TRBV6-6 to TRBJ1-1, with D tentatively TRBD1 (5 bases). The CDR3 runs to 15 residues. Germline V gives CDR1 MNHNY, CDR2 SVGAGI (reference sequence). V lost 0 bases, J lost 1 base, and 9 bases lay in between. The chain's CDR3 is CASSYSRQGNTEAFF. Here the CDR3 DNA reads TGTGCCAGCAGTTACTCTAGGCAGGGGAACACTGAAGCTTTCTTT.

V is TRBV12-3 or TRBV12-4 and J is TRBJ2-5; D perhaps matches TRBD1 (6 bases). V lost 2 bases and J 5 bases, leaving 12 bases between the germline ends. This CDR3 has 14 amino acids. The CDR3 nucleotides are TGTGCCAGCAGTTTAATGGGGGCGTTGGAGACCCAGTACTTC. Protein product: CASSLMGALETQYF.

This clonotype was seen at least ten times. The chain links TRBV20-1 to TRBJ2-3; D gene ambiguous. Trimming stripped 2 bases from V and 2 bases from J, with 5 bases between. The CDR3 runs to 12 residues. Germline V gene lookup returns CDR1 DFQATT and CDR2 SNEGSKA (reference sequence). In DNA form, the CDR3 reads TGCAGTGCTAGAACAAACACAGATACGCAGTATTTT. Translating it yields CSARTNTDTQYF.

The V call is TRBV24-1, the J call TRBJ2-1, with D possibly being TRBD1 (6 bases). CDR3 length: 13 amino acids. Trimming left V 10 bases short and J 9 bases short, with 18 bases between. The germline gives CDR1 KGHDR, CDR2 SFDVKD. CDR3 protein: CATGGGQLPEQFF. The CDR3 DNA reads TGTGCCACTGGCGGTGGACAGTTACCTGAGCAGTTCTTC.

The CDR3 DNA follows: TGCGCCAGCAGCCGGGGGACTAGCGGGAGGGGAACCGGGGAGCTGTTTTTT. It translates to CASSRGTSGRGTGELFF. The chain employs TRBV4-1 and TRBJ2-2, with 16 bases matching TRBD2. J lost 5 bases, V lost 4 bases, and 4 bases had no gene match. Germline CDR1 is MGHRA and CDR2 is YSYEKL. The CDR3 is made up of 17 amino acids.

The V and J genes are TRBV5-5 and TRBJ2-3, with TRBD2 matching 9 bases. The germline gives CDR1 SGHKS, CDR2 YYEKEE (reference sequence). Germline trimming cut 6 bases from V and 0 bases from J; bases unmatched to any gene: 8. This CDR3 is built from 16 residues. The CDR3 sequence: CASKTRRGGSTDTQYF. The CDR3 coding sequence is TGTGCCAGCAAAACCCGGCGGGGGGGTAGCACAGATACGCAGTATTTT.

This clonotype was seen a handful of times. The chain is built from TRBV7-9 and TRBJ2-7, with D hard to call. V lost 5 bases, J lost 3 bases, and 8 bases lay in between. Germline V gene sequence: CDR1 SEHNR, CDR2 FQNEAQ (reference sequence). CDR3 length equals 12 residues. The CDR3 loop reads CASSPTVYEQYF. The CDR3 DNA follows: TGTGCCAGCAGCCCGACCGTCTACGAGCAGTACTTC.

This clonotype showed up many times. The chain joins TRBV30 to TRBJ2-3; D is undetermined. Germline V lookup: CDR1 GTSNPN, CDR2 SVGIG (reference sequence). There are 11 residues in the CDR3. Trimming pared 1 base from V and 4 bases from J, leaving 3 bases between. The CDR3 loop reads CAWSAPDTQYF. CDR3 nucleotide sequence: TGTGCCTGGAGTGCCCCAGATACGCAGTATTTT.

The chain uses TRBV29-1 and TRBJ2-1; TRBD2 agrees at 13 bases. The CDR3 consists of 19 residues. Germline V gene sequence: CDR1 SQVTM, CDR2 ANQGSEA. The trim removed 4 bases at V and 0 bases at J, leaving 12 bases unmatched. The CDR3: CSVAGGTSGATSSYNEQFF. DNA for the CDR3: TGCAGCGTTGCAGGGGGGACTAGCGGGGCGACCAGCTCCTACAATGAGCAGTTCTTC.

This clonotype was found a few times. The chain is built from TRBV7-2 and TRBJ1-1, with 11 bases lining up with TRBD1. Per germline, CDR1 SGHTA and CDR2 FQGNSA. This CDR3 is built from 16 residues. V lost 1 base to trimming and J lost 1 base; unmatched junction nucleotides: 2. CDR3 amino acids: CASSLVGTGGNTEAFF. CDR3 coding DNA: TGTGCCAGCAGCTTAGTGGGGACAGGGGGGAACACTGAAGCTTTCTTT.

This clonotype came up a few times. The V and J genes are TRBV30 and TRBJ2-2, with D perhaps TRBD2 (6 bases). Germline V CDR1 and CDR2: GTSNPN, SVGIG (reference sequence). V was trimmed by 0 bases and J by 2 bases, leaving 16 bases between them. The CDR3 runs to 17 residues. The CDR3 DNA follows: TGTGCCTGGAGTGTATCGTGGACGGGAGTAAACACCGGGGAGCTGTTTTTT. The encoded protein is CAWSVSWTGVNTGELFF.

The chain recombines TRBV7-3 with TRBJ2-3; 8 bases agree with TRBD2. V was clipped by 1 base and J by 7 bases; unmatched bases: 10. CDR1 is SGHTA and CDR2 is FQGTGA in the germline V gene. The CDR3 is made up of 16 amino acids. DNA for the CDR3: TGTGCCAGCAGCTTAATGTCCAGCGGGGGTCCAAATACGCAGTATTTT. Translated, it gives CASSLMSSGGPNTQYF.

This clonotype was observed a few times. The chain combines TRBV21-1 with TRBJ2-7. TRBV21-1 is labeled a pseudogene. CDR3 length: 13 residues. This chain's CDR3 is CASSKALRIEQYF. The CDR3 DNA is TGTGCCAGCAGCAAAGCGCTGAGGATCGAGCAGTACTTC.

This sequence joins TRBV11-2 and TRBJ2-5; a weak D match, TRBD2 (5 bases). Germline loops: CDR1 SGHAT, CDR2 FQNNGV. The CDR3 length is 14 residues. The V end lost 1 base, the J end lost 5 bases, and 11 bases lay between the germline ends. CDR3 coding DNA: TGTGCCAGCAGCTTAGGGCGGGCCTGGGAGACCCAGTACTTC. Amino acid sequence: CASSLGRAWETQYF.

This chain joins TRBV6-6 and TRBJ1-5, with D unclear. Trimming pared 2 bases from V and 0 bases from J, leaving 8 bases between. Germline loops: CDR1 MNHNY, CDR2 SVGAGI (reference sequence). This CDR3 spans 15 amino acids. The CDR3 nucleotides are TGTGCCAGCAGTTACGTGGACGGTAGCAATCAGCCCCAGCATTTT. It codes for CASSYVDGSNQPQHF.

The V call is TRBV5-1, the J call TRBJ1-1; no firm D call. V gave up 0 bases and J gave up 5 bases, with 17 bases separating them. This CDR3 contains 16 residues. The germline gives CDR1 SGHRS, CDR2 YFSETQ. The CDR3 sequence: CASSLAKGPGKTEAFF. In DNA, the CDR3 is TGCGCCAGCAGCTTGGCCAAGGGTCCGGGGAAAACTGAAGCTTTCTTT.

At least ten counts were recorded for this clonotype. V gene TRBV11-2 combines with J gene TRBJ1-4; tentative D call: TRBD1 (5 bases). This CDR3 has 15 amino acids. V shed 1 base and J shed 7 bases, with 13 bases lying between them. The germline gives CDR1 SGHAT, CDR2 FQNNGV. The CDR3 protein is CASSLGGLGSEKLFF. The CDR3 nucleotides are TGTGCCAGCAGCTTAGGGGGCCTTGGGAGTGAAAAACTGTTTTTT.